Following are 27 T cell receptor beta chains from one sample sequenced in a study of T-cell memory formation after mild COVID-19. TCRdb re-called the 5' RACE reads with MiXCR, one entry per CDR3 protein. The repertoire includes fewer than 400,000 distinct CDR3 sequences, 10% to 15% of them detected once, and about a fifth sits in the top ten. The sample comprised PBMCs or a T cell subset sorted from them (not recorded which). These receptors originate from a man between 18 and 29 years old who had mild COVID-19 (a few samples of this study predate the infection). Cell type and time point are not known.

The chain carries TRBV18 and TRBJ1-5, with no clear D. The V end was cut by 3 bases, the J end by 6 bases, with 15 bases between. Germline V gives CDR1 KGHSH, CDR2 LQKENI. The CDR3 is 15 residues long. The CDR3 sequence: CASSPSALAGQPQHF. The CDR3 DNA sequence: TGTGCCAGCTCACCGTCGGCCCTAGCAGGTCAGCCCCAGCATTTT.

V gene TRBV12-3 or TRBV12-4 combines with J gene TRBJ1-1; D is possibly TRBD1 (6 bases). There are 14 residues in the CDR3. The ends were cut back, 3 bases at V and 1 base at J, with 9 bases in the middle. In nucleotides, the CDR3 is TGTGCCAGCAGTTTCGGACAGACGAACACTGAAGCTTTCTTT. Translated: CASSFGQTNTEAFF.

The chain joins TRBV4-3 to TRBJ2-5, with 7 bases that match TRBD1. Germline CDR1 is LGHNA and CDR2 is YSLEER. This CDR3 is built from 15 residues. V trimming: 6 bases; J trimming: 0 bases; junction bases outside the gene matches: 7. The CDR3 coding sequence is TGCGCCAGCAGACCCTGGGACAGAGACCAAGAGACCCAGTACTTC. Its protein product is CASRPWDRDQETQYF.

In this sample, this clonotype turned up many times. CDR3 amino acids: CSGTGDNEQFF. CDR3 DNA sequence: TGCAGCGGGACAGGGGACAATGAGCAGTTCTTC. The chain has TRBV29-1 and TRBJ2-1; TRBD1 agrees at 9 bases. The CDR3 has 11 residues. Germline values: CDR1 SQVTM, CDR2 ANQGSEA. V was pared by 7 bases and J by 5 bases, with 0 bases of the junction left unmatched.

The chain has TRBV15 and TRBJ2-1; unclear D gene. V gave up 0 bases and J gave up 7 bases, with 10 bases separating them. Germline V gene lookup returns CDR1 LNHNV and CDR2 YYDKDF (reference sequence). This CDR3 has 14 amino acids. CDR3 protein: CATSRDWVRNEQFF. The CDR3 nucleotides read TGTGCCACCAGCAGAGACTGGGTTCGAAATGAGCAGTTCTTC.

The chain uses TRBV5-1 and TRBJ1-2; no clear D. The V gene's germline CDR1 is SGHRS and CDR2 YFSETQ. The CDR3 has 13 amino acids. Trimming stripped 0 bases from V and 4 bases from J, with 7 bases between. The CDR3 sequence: CASSLVSSYGYTF. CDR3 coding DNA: TGCGCCAGCAGCTTGGTGTCAAGCTATGGCTACACCTTC. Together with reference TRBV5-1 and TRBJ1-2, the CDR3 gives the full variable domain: KAGVTQTPRYLIKTRGQQVTLSCSPISGHRSVSWYQQTPGQGLQFLFEYFSETQRNKGNFPGRFSGRQFSNSRSEMNVSTLELGDSALYLCASSLVSSYGYTFGSGTRLTVV.

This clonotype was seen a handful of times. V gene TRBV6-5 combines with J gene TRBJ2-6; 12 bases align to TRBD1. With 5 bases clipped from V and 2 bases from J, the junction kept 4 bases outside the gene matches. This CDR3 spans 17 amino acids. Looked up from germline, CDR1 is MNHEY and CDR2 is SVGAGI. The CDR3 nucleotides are TGTGCCAGCAGTCGAAGGGACAGGGGGCCTGGGGCCAACGTCCTGACTTTC. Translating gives CASSRRDRGPGANVLTF.

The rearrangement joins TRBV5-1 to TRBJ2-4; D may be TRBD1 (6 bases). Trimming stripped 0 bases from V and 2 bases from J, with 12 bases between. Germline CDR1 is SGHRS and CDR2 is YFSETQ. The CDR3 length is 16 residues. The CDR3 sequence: CASSLDRASTKNIQYF. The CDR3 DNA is TGCGCCAGCAGCTTGGACAGGGCCTCAACCAAAAACATTCAGTACTTC.

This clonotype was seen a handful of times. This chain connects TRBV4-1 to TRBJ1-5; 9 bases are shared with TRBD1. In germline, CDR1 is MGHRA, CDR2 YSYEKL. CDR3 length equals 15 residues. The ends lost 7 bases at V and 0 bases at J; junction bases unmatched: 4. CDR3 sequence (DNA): TGCGCCAGCACCAGGACAGGGGATAGCAATCAGCCCCAGCATTTT. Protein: CASTRTGDSNQPQHF.

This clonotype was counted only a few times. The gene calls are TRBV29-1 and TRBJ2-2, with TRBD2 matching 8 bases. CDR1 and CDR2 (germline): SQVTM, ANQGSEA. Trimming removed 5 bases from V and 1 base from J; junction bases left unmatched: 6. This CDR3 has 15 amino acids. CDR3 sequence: CSVSRLAGNTGELFF. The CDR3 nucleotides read TGCAGCGTTTCCCGGCTAGCGGGGAACACCGGGGAGCTGTTTTTT.

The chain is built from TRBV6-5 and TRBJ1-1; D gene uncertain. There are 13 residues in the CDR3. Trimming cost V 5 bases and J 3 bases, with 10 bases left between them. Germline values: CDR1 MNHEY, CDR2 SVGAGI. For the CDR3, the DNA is TGTGCCAGCAGTCGCACGGTCTACACTGAAGCTTTCTTT. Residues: CASSRTVYTEAFF.

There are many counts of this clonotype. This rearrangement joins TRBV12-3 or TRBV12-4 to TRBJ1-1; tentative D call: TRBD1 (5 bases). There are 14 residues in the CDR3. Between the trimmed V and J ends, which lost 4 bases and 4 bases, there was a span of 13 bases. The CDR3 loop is CASSSGTTGTEAFF. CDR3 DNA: TGTGCCAGCAGTTCGGGGACTACGGGCACTGAAGCTTTCTTT.

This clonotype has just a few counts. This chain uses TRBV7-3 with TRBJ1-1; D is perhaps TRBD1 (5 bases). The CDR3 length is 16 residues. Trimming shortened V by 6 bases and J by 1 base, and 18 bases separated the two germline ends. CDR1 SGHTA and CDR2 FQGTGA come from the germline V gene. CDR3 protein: CASRPPAGAGNTEAFF. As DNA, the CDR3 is TGTGCCAGCAGGCCTCCCGCCGGGGCTGGGAACACTGAAGCTTTCTTT.

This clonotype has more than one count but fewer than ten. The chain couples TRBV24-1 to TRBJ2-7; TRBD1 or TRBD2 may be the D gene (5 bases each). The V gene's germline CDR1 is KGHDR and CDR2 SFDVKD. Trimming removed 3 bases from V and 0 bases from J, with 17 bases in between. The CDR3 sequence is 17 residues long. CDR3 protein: CATSDGKWDVFSYEQYV. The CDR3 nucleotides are TGTGCCACCAGTGATGGAAAGTGGGACGTATTCTCCTACGAGCAGTACGTC.

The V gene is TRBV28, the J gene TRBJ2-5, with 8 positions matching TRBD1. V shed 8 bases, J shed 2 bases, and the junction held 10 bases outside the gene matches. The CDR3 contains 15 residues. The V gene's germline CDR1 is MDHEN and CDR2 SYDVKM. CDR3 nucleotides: TGTGCCAGCGCCTCAGGGGGCCCGAGACAAGAGACCCAGTACTTC. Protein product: CASASGGPRQETQYF.

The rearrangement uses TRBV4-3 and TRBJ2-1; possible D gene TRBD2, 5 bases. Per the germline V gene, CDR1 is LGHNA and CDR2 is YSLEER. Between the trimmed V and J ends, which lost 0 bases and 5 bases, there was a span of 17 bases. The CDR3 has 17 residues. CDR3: CASSQDFRVAKNNEQFF. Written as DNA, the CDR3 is TGCGCCAGCAGCCAAGATTTCCGGGTAGCGAAGAACAATGAGCAGTTCTTC.

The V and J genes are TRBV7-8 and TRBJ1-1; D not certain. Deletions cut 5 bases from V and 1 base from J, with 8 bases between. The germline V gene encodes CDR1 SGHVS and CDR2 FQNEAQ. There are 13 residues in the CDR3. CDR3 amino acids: CASSIQPNTEAFF. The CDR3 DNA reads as TGTGCCAGCAGCATCCAGCCGAACACTGAAGCTTTCTTT.

CDR3 amino acids: CASSQDPNSIYEQYV. For the CDR3, the DNA is TGTGCCAGCAGCCAAGATCCGAATTCTATCTACGAGCAGTACGTC. V is TRBV3-1 and J is TRBJ2-7, with D hard to call. This CDR3 is 15 amino acids long. Looked up from germline, CDR1 is LGHDT and CDR2 is YNNKEL (reference sequence). Trimming removed 0 bases at V and 3 bases at J, with 12 bases between.

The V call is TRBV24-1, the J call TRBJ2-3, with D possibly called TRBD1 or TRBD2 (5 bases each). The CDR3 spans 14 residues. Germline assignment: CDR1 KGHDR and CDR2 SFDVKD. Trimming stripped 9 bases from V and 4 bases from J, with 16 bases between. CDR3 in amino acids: CATARDPSPDTQYF. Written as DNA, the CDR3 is TGTGCCACCGCTCGGGACCCTTCACCAGATACGCAGTATTTT.

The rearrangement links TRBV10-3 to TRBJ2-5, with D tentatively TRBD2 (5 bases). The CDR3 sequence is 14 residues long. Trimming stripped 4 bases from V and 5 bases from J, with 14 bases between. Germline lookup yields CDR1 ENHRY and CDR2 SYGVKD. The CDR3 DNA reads TGTGCCATCAGTGCCCCATCTCAGCGGGAGACCCAGTACTTC. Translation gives CAISAPSQRETQYF.

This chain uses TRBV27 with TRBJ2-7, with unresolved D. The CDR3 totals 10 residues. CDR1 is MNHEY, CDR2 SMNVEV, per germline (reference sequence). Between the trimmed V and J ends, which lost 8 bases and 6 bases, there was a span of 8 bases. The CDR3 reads CASSPSEQYV. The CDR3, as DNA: TGTGCCAGCTCTCCTTCCGAGCAGTACGTC.

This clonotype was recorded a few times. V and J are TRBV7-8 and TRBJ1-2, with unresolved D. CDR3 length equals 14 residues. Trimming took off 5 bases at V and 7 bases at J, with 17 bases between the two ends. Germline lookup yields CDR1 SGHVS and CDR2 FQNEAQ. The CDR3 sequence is CASSPNPTSGGYTF. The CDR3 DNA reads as TGTGCCAGCAGCCCCAATCCGACCTCAGGTGGCTACACCTTC.

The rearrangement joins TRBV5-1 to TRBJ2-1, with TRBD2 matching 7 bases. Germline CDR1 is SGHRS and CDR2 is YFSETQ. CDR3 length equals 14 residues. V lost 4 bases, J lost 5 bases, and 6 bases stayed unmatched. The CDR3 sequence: CASSVAGADNEQFF. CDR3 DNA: TGCGCCAGCAGCGTCGCGGGAGCCGACAATGAGCAGTTCTTC. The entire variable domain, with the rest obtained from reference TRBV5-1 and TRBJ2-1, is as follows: KAGVTQTPRYLIKTRGQQVTLSCSPISGHRSVSWYQQTPGQGLQFLFEYFSETQRNKGNFPGRFSGRQFSNSRSEMNVSTLELGDSALYLCASSVAGADNEQFFGPGTRLTVL.

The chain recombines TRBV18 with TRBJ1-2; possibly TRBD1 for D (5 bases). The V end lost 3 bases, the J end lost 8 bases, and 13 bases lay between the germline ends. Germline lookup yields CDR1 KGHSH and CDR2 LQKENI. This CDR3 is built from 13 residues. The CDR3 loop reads CASSPPGVGGYTF. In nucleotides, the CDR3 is TGTGCCAGCTCACCGCCGGGGGTCGGGGGCTACACCTTC.

CDR3 amino acids: CASSPRGTTDTQYF. The CDR3 DNA reads TGTGCCAGCAGCCCAAGGGGGACCACAGATACGCAGTATTTT. This chain connects TRBV11-2 to TRBJ2-3; D perhaps matches TRBD1 (6 bases). Per germline, CDR1 SGHAT and CDR2 FQNNGV. The CDR3 covers 14 residues. Trimming removed 5 bases at V and 2 bases at J, with 11 bases between. The variable domain in full, with the rest retrieved from reference TRBV11-2 and TRBJ2-3, is EAGVAQSPRYKIIEKRQSVAFWCNPISGHATLYWYQQILGQGPKLLIQFQNNGVVDDSQLPKDRFSAERLKGVDSTLKIQPAKLEDSAVYLCASSPRGTTDTQYFGPGTRLTVL.

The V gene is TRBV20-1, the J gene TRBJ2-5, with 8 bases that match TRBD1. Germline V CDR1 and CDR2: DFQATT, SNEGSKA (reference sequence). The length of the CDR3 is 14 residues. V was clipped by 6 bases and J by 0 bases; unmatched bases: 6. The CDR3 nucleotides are TGCAGTGCACGGGACAGGAGAAACCAAGAGACCCAGTACTTC. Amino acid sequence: CSARDRRNQETQYF.

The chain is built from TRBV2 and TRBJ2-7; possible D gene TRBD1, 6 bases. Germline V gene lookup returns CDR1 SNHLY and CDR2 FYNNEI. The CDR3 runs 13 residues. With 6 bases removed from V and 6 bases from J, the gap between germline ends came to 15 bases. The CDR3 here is CASRGPLGGEQYF. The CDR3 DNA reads TGTGCCAGCAGAGGCCCATTAGGGGGCGAGCAGTACTTC.